The 30 T cell receptor beta chains presented below share a single source sample, sequenced in a study of shared clonotypes between healthy human individuals. Generated by immunoSEQ multiplex PCR, the TCRdb table keeps only in-frame clones and is missing some. This table holds over 2 million clones, 85% to 95% found once. The sample consisted of naive CD4+ T cells from PBMCs. Subset: CD45RA+ positively selected. These receptors came from a man between 18 and 29 years old in good health. Some clones in this sample may be carry-over from other donors' samples.

The V gene is TRBV5-4, the J gene TRBJ2-1; D is perhaps TRBD1 or TRBD2 (5 bases each). The CDR3 runs 13 residues. Trimming took 2 bases from V and 8 from J, leaving 11 bases between them. Per the germline V gene, CDR1 is SGHNT and CDR2 is YYREEE (reference sequence). This CDR3 is CASSLERDDEQFF. In nucleotides, the CDR3 is TGTGCCAGCAGCTTAGAACGGGACGATGAGCAGTTCTTC.

The gene calls are TRBV6-5 and TRBJ2-2, with D perhaps TRBD1 (6 bases). Trimming shortened V by 3 bases and J by 4 bases, and 12 bases separated the two germline ends. Germline CDR1 MNHEY, CDR2 SVGAGI. The CDR3 totals 15 residues. In nucleotides, the CDR3 is TGTGCCAGCAGTTATGAGGGACAATTCACCGGGGAGCTGTTTTTT. Protein product: CASSYEGQFTGELFF.

The chain recombines TRBV5-1 with TRBJ2-6; possibly TRBD1 or TRBD2 for D (6 bases each). Germline V lookup: CDR1 SGHRS, CDR2 YFSETQ. The germline V and J ends were trimmed by 4 bases and 4 bases, with 24 bases remaining between them. The CDR3 has 19 residues. For the CDR3, the DNA is TGCGCCAGCAGCACCGGTGTTGGGGGGCGCTTGGCGGGGGCCAACGTCCTGACTTTC. It is translated as CASSTGVGGRLAGANVLTF.

The CDR3 nucleotides read TGTGCCAGCAGCTCATCCTTAACGGGATTCTACGAGCAGTACTTC. Translation gives CASSSSLTGFYEQYF. The chain recombines TRBV5-6 with TRBJ2-7; D is possibly TRBD2 (5 bases). The CDR3 is made up of 15 amino acids. V was pared by 3 bases and J by 3 bases, with 16 bases between. CDR1 is SGHDT, CDR2 YYEEEE, per germline.

The V gene is TRBV5-1, the J gene TRBJ2-5; D ambiguous. CDR1 is SGHRS and CDR2 is YFSETQ in the germline V gene. Trimming left V 2 bases short and J 5 bases short, with 10 bases between. The length of the CDR3 is 13 residues. The chain's CDR3 is CASSFALEETQYF. The CDR3 DNA reads as TGCGCCAGCAGCTTTGCCCTCGAGGAGACCCAGTACTTC.

This clone turned up a few times. The chain combines TRBV10-3 with TRBJ1-3; D ambiguous. The J call may be faulty, since TRBJ1-6 better matches the DNA end. This CDR3 comprises 11 residues. Germline V lookup: CDR1 ENHRY, CDR2 SYGVKD. The CDR3 DNA is TGTGCCATCAGTGAGTCGAACCCGCTCCACTTT. Protein: CAISESNPLHF.

The CDR3 region is CASSPRDRAEETQYF. CDR3 nucleotides: TGTGCCAGCAGCCCCCGGGACAGGGCTGAAGAGACCCAGTACTTC. The genes are TRBV5-4 and TRBJ2-5; 9 bases map to TRBD1. Trimming cost V 4 bases and J 3 bases; bases outside gene matches: 7. This CDR3 has 15 amino acids. Per germline, CDR1 SGHNT and CDR2 YYREEE (reference sequence).

The chain uses TRBV30 and TRBJ2-1; possibly TRBD1 for D (5 bases). From germline, CDR1 is GTSNPN and CDR2 SVGIG (reference sequence). V was cut by 2 bases and J by 6 bases, with 14 bases left in between. This CDR3 is 14 amino acids long. CDR3 DNA sequence: TGTGCCTGGAGTTGGCGCAGGGTGGGCAATGAGCAGTTCTTC. Translated, it gives CAWSWRRVGNEQFF.

The chain links TRBV19 to TRBJ1-2; D remains unclear. This CDR3 is 13 amino acids long. CDR1 LNHDA and CDR2 SQIVND come from the germline V gene (reference sequence). The V end was cut by 11 bases, the J end by 5 bases, with 18 bases between. DNA of the CDR3: TGTGCCTGTAACGGGAGGGAGGAATATGGCTACACCTTC. It codes for CACNGREEYGYTF.

The V gene is TRBV19, the J gene TRBJ1-1, with D unclear. Germline V CDR1 and CDR2: LNHDA, SQIVND (reference sequence). V lost 5 bases to trimming and J lost 5 bases, with 9 bases between them. The CDR3 runs 12 residues. CDR3 in DNA: TGTGCCAGTAGTCTAGGGTGGACTGAAGCTTTCTTT. Translated, it gives CASSLGWTEAFF.

The gene calls are TRBV2 and TRBJ2-7; 9 nucleotides agree with TRBD2. The CDR3 length is 15 residues. Trimming at V came to 5 bases and at J to 0 bases, leaving 5 bases not matched to a gene. The germline V gene has CDR1 SNHLY and CDR2 FYNNEI. CDR3 residues: CASSSRTSASYEQYF. The CDR3 DNA reads TGTGCCAGCAGTTCCCGGACTAGCGCCTCCTACGAGCAGTACTTC.

The chain joins TRBV6-1 to TRBJ1-1; D uncertain. In germline, CDR1 is MNHNS, CDR2 SASEGT. The CDR3 has 15 amino acids. The germline V and J ends were trimmed by 5 bases and 5 bases, with 18 bases remaining between them. The CDR3 bases are TGTGCCAGCAGTCTACTCGGATTGGGGAATACTGAAGCTTTCTTT. This gives the protein CASSLLGLGNTEAFF.

For this clone: This CDR3 is also generated by other DNA sequences in the sample. This chain joins TRBV30 and TRBJ2-2; D possibly corresponds to TRBD1 (6 bases). Trimming removed 5 bases from V and 2 bases from J, with 9 bases in between. This CDR3 comprises 13 residues. CDR1 and CDR2 from the germline V gene are GTSNPN and SVGIG (reference sequence). This CDR3 is CAWSGQNTGELFF. The CDR3 coding sequence is TGTGCCTGGTCGGGACAAAACACCGGGGAGCTGTTTTTT. The full variable domain, with the rest looked up from reference TRBV30 and TRBJ2-2, is SQTIHQWPATLVQPVGSPLSLECTVEGTSNPNLYWYRQAAGRGLQLLFYSVGIGQISSEVPQNLSASRPQDRQFILSSKKLLLSDSGFYLCAWSGQNTGELFFGEGSRLTVL.

V and J are TRBV18 and TRBJ2-1; weak D call: TRBD2 (6 bases). The CDR3 covers 14 residues. V lost 6 bases and J 2 bases, leaving 11 bases between the germline ends. Per the germline V gene, CDR1 is KGHSH and CDR2 is LQKENI. CDR3 protein: CASSPAGTYNEQFF. CDR3 sequence (DNA): TGTGCCAGCTCCCCCGCGGGGACCTACAATGAGCAGTTCTTC.

This clone showed up just once. The V gene is TRBV27, the J gene TRBJ2-1, with TRBD1 as a possible D gene (6 bases). Germline V gene data show CDR1 as MNHEY and CDR2 as SMNVEV (reference sequence). With 10 bases removed from V and 3 bases from J, the gap between germline ends came to 13 bases. The CDR3 runs to 13 residues. The CDR3, as DNA: TGTGCCACCAAGAGGGACAACTACAATGAGCAGTTCTTC. Its protein product is CATKRDNYNEQFF.

This clone was counted only a few times. The gene calls are TRBV28 and TRBJ1-1; D is unclear. V lost 8 bases, J lost 1 base, and 11 bases lay in between. CDR1 is MDHEN and CDR2 is SYDVKM in the germline V gene. The length of the CDR3 is 13 residues. The CDR3 nucleotides are TGTGCCAGCGATGGACCGAAGAACACTGAAGCTTTCTTT. It specifies CASDGPKNTEAFF.

The chain recombines TRBV29-1 with TRBJ2-1, with a weak D call TRBD1 (5 bases). This CDR3 contains 12 residues. V dropped 5 bases and J dropped 6 bases, with 11 bases sitting between them. CDR1 and CDR2 (germline): SQVTM, ANQGSEA. Here the CDR3 reads CSVSRAFNEQFF. CDR3 sequence (DNA): TGCAGCGTTTCCAGGGCCTTCAATGAGCAGTTCTTC.

Of note for this clone: Other DNA sequences in this specimen translate into the identical CDR3. The J gene is TRBJ2-7, the V gene TRBV18; a possible D gene is TRBD1 (6 bases). The CDR3 is 13 amino acids. Germline V CDR1 and CDR2: KGHSH, LQKENI. Trimming took off 1 base at V and 2 bases at J, with 6 bases between the two ends. The CDR3 sequence: CASSPRTAYEQYF. The DNA of the CDR3 is TGTGCCAGCTCACCACGGACAGCCTACGAGCAGTACTTC.

This clone was seen just once. V usage is TRBV6-5 and J usage is TRBJ2-2; no definite D call. This CDR3 has 15 amino acids. Germline loops: CDR1 MNHEY, CDR2 SVGAGI. Trimming stripped 6 bases from V and 6 bases from J, with 17 bases between. CDR3 sequence: CASRPDRGGAGELFF. The DNA of the CDR3 is TGTGCCAGCAGACCCGACCGTGGCGGTGCCGGGGAGCTGTTTTTT.

The chain employs TRBV15 and TRBJ2-3; 8 bases match TRBD2. The length of the CDR3 is 13 residues. CDR1 LNHNV and CDR2 YYDKDF come from the germline V gene (reference sequence). V shed 9 bases, J shed 1 base, and the junction held 3 bases outside the gene matches. This chain's CDR3 is CATELAGTDTQYF. The DNA for the CDR3 is TGTGCCACAGAACTAGCGGGCACAGATACGCAGTATTTT.

This clone was seen only once. This sequence joins TRBV19 and TRBJ2-7; 11 nucleotides line up with TRBD1. V shed 7 bases, J shed 2 bases, and the junction held 7 bases outside the gene matches. From germline, CDR1 is LNHDA and CDR2 SQIVND (reference sequence). This CDR3 contains 15 residues. This chain's CDR3 is CASNPTGQGAYEQYF. CDR3 coding DNA: TGTGCCAGTAATCCAACGGGACAGGGGGCCTACGAGCAGTACTTC.

This clone has just one count. The chain recombines TRBV11-3 with TRBJ2-2, with D tentatively TRBD1 or TRBD2 (5 bases each). This CDR3 spans 15 amino acids. The germline gives CDR1 SGHNT, CDR2 YENEEA. V lost 4 bases and J lost 7, with 16 bases in between. CDR3 sequence (DNA): TGTGCCAGCAGCTCTACAGGCGGGCCAATCGGGGAGCTGTTTTTT. Translated: CASSSTGGPIGELFF.

The chain has TRBV4-1 and TRBJ2-5, with 12 bases fitting TRBD1. V lost 2 bases, J lost 5 bases, and 15 bases stayed unmatched. The length of the CDR3 is 19 residues. The V gene's germline CDR1 is MGHRA and CDR2 YSYEKL. The CDR3 loop is CASSQPTGFGTGGRETQYF. CDR3 sequence (DNA): TGCGCCAGCAGCCAACCCACGGGGTTCGGGACAGGGGGCCGGGAGACCCAGTACTTC.

The chain joins TRBV6-6 to TRBJ2-2, with TRBD2 matching 10 bases. The V gene end was trimmed by 4 bases and the J gene end by 4 bases; junction bases not matched to a gene: 6. The germline V gene has CDR1 MNHNY and CDR2 SVGAGI (reference sequence). The CDR3 loop spans 16 amino acids. The CDR3 nucleotides read TGTGCCAGCAGTTCCCTAGCGGGAGCTAGCACCGGGGAGCTGTTTTTT. As protein: CASSSLAGASTGELFF.

This clone was seen only a few times. The CDR3 DNA is TGTGCCAGCAGCTTGGACGGCGAGCAGTACTTC. Residues: CASSLDGEQYF. V gene TRBV5-4 combines with J gene TRBJ2-7, with D uncertain. V shed 0 bases and J shed 6 bases, with 4 bases lying between them. Germline loops: CDR1 SGHNT, CDR2 YYREEE (reference sequence). This CDR3 contains 11 residues.

The chain links TRBV19 to TRBJ2-3; a possible D gene is TRBD1 (6 bases). V lost 0 bases and J 0 bases, leaving 10 bases between the germline ends. Germline values: CDR1 LNHDA, CDR2 SQIVND (reference sequence). This CDR3 has 16 amino acids. CDR3 coding DNA: TGTGCCAGTAGTATAGAGGGACAACCGAGCACAGATACGCAGTATTTT. This gives the protein CASSIEGQPSTDTQYF. Combining the CDR3 with reference TRBV19 and TRBJ2-3 gives the whole variable domain DGGITQSPKYLFRKEGQNVTLSCEQNLNHDAMYWYRQDPGQGLRLIYYSQIVNDFQKGDIAEGYSVSREKKESFPLTVTSAQKNPTAFYLCASSIEGQPSTDTQYFGPGTRLTVL.

The V call is TRBV5-4, the J call TRBJ2-2; tentatively, D is TRBD2 (5 bases). CDR3 length: 15 residues. Per the germline V gene, CDR1 is SGHNT and CDR2 is YYREEE (reference sequence). V was trimmed by 2 bases and J by 6 bases, leaving 14 bases between them. The CDR3 DNA follows: TGTGCCAGCAGCTTCACGCCTAACGGGGCCGGGGAGCTGTTTTTT. Its protein is CASSFTPNGAGELFF.

The rearrangement uses TRBV27 and TRBJ2-4; the D call may be TRBD1 or TRBD2 (7 bases each). Germline values: CDR1 MNHEY, CDR2 SMNVEV (reference sequence). The CDR3 is 15 amino acids. Trimming took off 7 bases at V and 8 bases at J, with 21 bases between the two ends. The CDR3 DNA reads TGTGCCAGCACAAAAAGGGGGCAGGCGGGGGACATTCAGTACTTC. It yields the protein CASTKRGQAGDIQYF.

The chain carries TRBV27 and TRBJ1-1, with a possible D match to TRBD1 (5 bases). Trimming removed 2 bases from V and 1 base from J, with 8 bases in between. The CDR3 consists of 14 residues. Per germline, CDR1 MNHEY and CDR2 SMNVEV (reference sequence). CDR3 nucleotide sequence: TGTGCCAGCAGTTTAGGGGGTGCGAACACTGAAGCTTTCTTT. This gives the protein CASSLGGANTEAFF.

The chain has TRBV28 and TRBJ1-4; 9 positions match TRBD1. Germline trimming cut 5 bases from V and 8 bases from J; bases unmatched to any gene: 6. CDR1 is MDHEN and CDR2 is SYDVKM in the germline V gene. The CDR3 is made up of 14 amino acids. CDR3 sequence reads: CASSPGQGWEKLFF. The CDR3 nucleotides are TGTGCCAGCAGTCCGGGACAGGGATGGGAAAAACTGTTTTTT.